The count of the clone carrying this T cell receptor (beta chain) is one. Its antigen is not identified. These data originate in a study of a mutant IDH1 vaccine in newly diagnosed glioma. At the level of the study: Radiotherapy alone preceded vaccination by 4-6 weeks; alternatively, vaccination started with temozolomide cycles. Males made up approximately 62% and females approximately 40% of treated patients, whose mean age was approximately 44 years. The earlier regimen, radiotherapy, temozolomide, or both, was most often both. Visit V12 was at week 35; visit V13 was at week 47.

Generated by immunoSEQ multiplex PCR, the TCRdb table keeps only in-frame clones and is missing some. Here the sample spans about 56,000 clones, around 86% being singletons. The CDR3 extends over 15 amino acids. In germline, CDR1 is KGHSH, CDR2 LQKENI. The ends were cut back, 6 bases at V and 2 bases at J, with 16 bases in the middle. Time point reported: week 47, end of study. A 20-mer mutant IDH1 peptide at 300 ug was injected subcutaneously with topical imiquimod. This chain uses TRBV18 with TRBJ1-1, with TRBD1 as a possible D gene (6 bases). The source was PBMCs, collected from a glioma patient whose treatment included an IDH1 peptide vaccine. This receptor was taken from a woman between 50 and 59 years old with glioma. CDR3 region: CASSLVIGGNTEAFF. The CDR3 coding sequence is TGTGCCAGCTCCCTTGTTATAGGGGGAAACACTGAAGCTTTCTTT.